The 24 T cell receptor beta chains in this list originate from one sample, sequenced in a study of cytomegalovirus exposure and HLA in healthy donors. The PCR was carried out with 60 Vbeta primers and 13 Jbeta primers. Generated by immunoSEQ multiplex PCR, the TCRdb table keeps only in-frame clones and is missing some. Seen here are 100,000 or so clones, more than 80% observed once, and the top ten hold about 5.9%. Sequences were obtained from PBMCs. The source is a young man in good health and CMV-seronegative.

This CDR3 is CASSQVHFHEQYF. CDR3 in DNA: TGCGCCAGCAGCCAAGTCCACTTCCACGAGCAGTACTTC. The rearrangement uses TRBV4-1 and TRBJ2-7; D is unresolved. The CDR3 has 13 amino acids. Per germline, CDR1 MGHRA and CDR2 YSYEKL. V was clipped by 1 base and J by 5 bases, with 9 bases between them.

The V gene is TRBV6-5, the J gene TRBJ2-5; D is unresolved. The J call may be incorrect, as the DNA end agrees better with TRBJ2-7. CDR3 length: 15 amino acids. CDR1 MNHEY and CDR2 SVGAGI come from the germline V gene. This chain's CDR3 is CASSPTVSLTYEQYF. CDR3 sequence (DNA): TGTGCCAGCAGCCCAACAGTCTCCCTCACCTACGAGCAGTACTTC.

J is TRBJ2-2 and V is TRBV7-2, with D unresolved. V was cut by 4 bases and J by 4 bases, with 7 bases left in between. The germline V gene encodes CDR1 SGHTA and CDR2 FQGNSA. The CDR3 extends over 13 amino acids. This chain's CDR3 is CASSSRFTGELFF. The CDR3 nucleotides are TGTGCCAGCAGCTCCAGATTCACCGGGGAGCTGTTTTTT.

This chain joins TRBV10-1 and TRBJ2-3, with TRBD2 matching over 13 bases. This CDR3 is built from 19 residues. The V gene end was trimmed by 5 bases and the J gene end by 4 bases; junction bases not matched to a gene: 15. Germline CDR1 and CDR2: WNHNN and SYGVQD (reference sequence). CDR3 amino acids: CASSLEGLAGARWADTQYF. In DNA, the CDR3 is TGCGCCAGCAGTCTTGAAGGACTAGCGGGAGCACGTTGGGCAGATACGCAGTATTTT.

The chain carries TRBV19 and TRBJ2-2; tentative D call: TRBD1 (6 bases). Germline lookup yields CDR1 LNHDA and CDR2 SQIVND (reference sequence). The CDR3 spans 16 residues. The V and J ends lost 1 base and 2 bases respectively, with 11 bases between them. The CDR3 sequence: CASSIGGRGNTGELFF. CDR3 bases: TGTGCCAGTAGTATAGGGGGGCGAGGAAACACCGGGGAGCTGTTTTTT.

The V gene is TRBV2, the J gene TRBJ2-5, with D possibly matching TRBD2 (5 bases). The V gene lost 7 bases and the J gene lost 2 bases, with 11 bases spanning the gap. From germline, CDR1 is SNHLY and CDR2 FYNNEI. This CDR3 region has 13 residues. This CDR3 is CASIPRLQETQYF. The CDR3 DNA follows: TGTGCCAGCATCCCAAGACTACAAGAGACCCAGTACTTC. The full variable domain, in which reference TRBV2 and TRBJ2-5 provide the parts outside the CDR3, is EPEVTQTPSHQVTQMGQEVILRCVPISNHLYFYWYRQILGQKVEFLVSFYNNEISEKSEIFDDQFSVERPDGSNFTLKIRSTKLEDSAMYFCASIPRLQETQYFGPGTRLLVL.

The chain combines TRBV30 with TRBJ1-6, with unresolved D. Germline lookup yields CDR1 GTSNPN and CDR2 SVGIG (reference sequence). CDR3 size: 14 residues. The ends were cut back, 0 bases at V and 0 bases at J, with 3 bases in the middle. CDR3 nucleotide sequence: TGTGCCTGGAGTGTACACTCCTATAATTCACCCCTCCACTTT. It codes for CAWSVHSYNSPLHF.

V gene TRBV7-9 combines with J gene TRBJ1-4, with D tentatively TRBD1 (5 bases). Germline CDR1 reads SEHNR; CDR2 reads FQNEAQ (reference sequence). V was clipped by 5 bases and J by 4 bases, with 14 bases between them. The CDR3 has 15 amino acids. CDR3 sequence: CASSRQGHGNEKLFF. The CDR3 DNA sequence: TGTGCCAGCAGCCGTCAAGGACACGGTAATGAAAAACTGTTTTTT.

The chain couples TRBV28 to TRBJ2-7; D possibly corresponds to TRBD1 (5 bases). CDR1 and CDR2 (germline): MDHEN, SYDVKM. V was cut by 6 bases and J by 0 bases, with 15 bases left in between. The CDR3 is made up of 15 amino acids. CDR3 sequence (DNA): TGTGCCAGCAGGACTCAGACAGTCTCCTCCTACGAGCAGTACTTC. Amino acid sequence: CASRTQTVSSYEQYF. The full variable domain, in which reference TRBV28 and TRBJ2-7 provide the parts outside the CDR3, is DVKVTQSSRYLVKRTGEKVFLECVQDMDHENMFWYRQDPGLGLRLIYFSYDVKMKEKGDIPEGYSVSREKKERFSLILESASTNQTSMYLCASRTQTVSSYEQYFGPGTRLTVT.

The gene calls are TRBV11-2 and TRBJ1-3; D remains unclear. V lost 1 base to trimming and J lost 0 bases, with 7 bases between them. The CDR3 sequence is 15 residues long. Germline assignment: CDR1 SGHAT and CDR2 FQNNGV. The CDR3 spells CASSLGRSSGNTIYF. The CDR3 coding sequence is TGTGCCAGCAGCTTAGGAAGGAGCTCTGGAAACACCATATATTTT.

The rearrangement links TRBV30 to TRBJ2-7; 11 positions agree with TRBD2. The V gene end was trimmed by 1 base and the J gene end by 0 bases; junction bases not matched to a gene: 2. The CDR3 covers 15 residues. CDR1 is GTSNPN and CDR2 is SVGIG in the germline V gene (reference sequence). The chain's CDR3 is CAWSGGLAVSYEQYF. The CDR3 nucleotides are TGTGCCTGGAGTGGGGGACTAGCGGTCTCCTACGAGCAGTACTTC.

CDR3: CAIGPLERLGGSYNEQFF. DNA for the CDR3: TGTGCCATCGGCCCCCTGGAAAGACTAGGTGGGTCCTACAATGAGCAGTTCTTC. The V gene is TRBV10-3, the J gene TRBJ2-1, with D possibly matching TRBD2 (6 bases). The CDR3 covers 18 residues. V was clipped by 8 bases and J by 1 base, with 24 bases between them. Germline CDR1 reads ENHRY; CDR2 reads SYGVKD.

CDR3 DNA sequence: TGTGCCAGCAGTGATTTGGGAATGATCGGGATGAACACTGAAGCTTTCTTT. Translation: CASSDLGMIGMNTEAFF. This chain connects TRBV25-1 to TRBJ1-1, with unresolved D. Germline V lookup: CDR1 MGHDK, CDR2 SYGVNS. CDR3 length: 17 residues. V was pared by 3 bases and J by 0 bases, with 17 bases between.

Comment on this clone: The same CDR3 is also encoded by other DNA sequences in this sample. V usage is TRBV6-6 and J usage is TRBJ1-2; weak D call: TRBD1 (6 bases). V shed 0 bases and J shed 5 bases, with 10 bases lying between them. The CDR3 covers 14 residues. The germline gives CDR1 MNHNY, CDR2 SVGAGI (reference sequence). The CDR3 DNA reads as TGTGCCAGCAGTTACTCCGACAGGCTTTATGGCTACACCTTC. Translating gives CASSYSDRLYGYTF.

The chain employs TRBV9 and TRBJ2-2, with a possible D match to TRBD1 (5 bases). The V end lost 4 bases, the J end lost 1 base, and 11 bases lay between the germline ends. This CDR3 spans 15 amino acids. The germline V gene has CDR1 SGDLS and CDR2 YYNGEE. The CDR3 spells CASSPLDRNTGELFF. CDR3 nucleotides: TGTGCCAGCAGCCCCCTCGACAGGAACACCGGGGAGCTGTTTTTT.

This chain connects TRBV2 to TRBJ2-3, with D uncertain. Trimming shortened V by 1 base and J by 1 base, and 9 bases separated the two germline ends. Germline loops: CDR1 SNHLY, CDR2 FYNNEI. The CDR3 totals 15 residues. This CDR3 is CASSEGIRGTDTQYF. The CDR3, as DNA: TGTGCCAGCAGTGAAGGTATCCGGGGCACAGATACGCAGTATTTT.

This CDR3 reads CASSLAEIRGPSEKLFF. The CDR3, as DNA: TGTGCCAGCAGCTTAGCCGAGATTAGGGGGCCATCTGAAAAACTGTTTTTT. The chain couples TRBV11-2 to TRBJ1-4; 7 nucleotides agree with TRBD1. V trimming: 1 base; J trimming: 7 bases; junction bases outside the gene matches: 12. This CDR3 region has 17 residues. Germline V gives CDR1 SGHAT, CDR2 FQNNGV.

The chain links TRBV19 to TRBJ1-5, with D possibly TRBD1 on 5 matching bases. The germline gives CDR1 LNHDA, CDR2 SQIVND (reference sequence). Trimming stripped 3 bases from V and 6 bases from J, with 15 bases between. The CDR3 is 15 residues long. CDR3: CASSIGRDVGQPQHF. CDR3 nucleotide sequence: TGTGCCAGTAGTATCGGCAGGGATGTGGGTCAGCCCCAGCATTTT.

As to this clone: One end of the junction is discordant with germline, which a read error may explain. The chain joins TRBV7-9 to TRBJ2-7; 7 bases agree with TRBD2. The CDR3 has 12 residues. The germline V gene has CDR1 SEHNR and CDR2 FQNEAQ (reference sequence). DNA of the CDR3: TGTTCCAGCAGCTTAGGGAGGGACGAGCAGTACTTC. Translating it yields CSSSLGRDEQYF.

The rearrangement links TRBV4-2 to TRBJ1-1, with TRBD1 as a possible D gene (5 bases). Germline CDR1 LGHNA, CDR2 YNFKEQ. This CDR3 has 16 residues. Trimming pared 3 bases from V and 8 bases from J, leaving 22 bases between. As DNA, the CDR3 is TGTGCCAGCAGCCAGGAATCAGGGTCCCCTCAACAAGAAGCTTTCTTT. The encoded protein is CASSQESGSPQQEAFF.

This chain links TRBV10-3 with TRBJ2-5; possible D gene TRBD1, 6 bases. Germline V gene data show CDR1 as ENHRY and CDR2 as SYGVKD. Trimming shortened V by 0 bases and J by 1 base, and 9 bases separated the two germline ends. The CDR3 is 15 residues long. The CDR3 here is CAISESGAVQETQYF. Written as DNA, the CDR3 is TGTGCCATCAGTGAGTCGGGGGCGGTCCAAGAGACCCAGTACTTC.

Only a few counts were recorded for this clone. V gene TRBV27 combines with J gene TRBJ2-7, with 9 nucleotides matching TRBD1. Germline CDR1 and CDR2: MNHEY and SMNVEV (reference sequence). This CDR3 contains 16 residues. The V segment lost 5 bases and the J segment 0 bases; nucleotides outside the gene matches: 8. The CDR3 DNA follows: TGTGCCAGCAGTGTTGGGACAGGGAAGGCCTCCTACGAGCAGTACTTC. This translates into CASSVGTGKASYEQYF.

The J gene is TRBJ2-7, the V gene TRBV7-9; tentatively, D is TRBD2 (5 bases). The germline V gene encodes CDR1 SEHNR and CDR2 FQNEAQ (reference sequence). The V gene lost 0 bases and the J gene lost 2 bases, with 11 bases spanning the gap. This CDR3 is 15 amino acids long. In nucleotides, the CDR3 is TGTGCCAGCAGCTTAGCGGCGACCGGGGCCTACGAGCAGTACTTC. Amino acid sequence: CASSLAATGAYEQYF.

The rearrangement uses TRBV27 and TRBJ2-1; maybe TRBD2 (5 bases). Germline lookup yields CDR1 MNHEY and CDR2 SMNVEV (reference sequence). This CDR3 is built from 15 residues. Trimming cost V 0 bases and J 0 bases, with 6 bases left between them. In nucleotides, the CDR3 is TGTGCCAGCAGTTTATCCGGGGTCTCCTACAATGAGCAGTTCTTC. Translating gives CASSLSGVSYNEQFF.